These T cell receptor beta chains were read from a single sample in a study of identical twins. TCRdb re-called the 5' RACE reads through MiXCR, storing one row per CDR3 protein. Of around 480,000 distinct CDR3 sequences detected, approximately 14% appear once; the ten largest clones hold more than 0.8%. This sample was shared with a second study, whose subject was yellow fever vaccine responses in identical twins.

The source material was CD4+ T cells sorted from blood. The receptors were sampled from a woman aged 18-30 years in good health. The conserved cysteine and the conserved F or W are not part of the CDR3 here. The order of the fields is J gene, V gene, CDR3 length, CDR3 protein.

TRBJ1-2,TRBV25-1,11,ASSDLLLYGYT
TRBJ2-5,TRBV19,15,ASSIPTSTEGQETRY
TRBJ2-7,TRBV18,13,ASSQTRDRVYEQY
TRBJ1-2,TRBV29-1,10,SVEAGLYGYT
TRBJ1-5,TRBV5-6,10,ASSPKSQPQH
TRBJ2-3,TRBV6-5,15,ASSYSWLAGGTDTQY
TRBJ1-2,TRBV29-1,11,SAKGTTNYGYT
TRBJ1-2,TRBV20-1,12,SARGSAGREGYT
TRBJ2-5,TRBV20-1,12,SARLQGNQETQY
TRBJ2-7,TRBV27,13,ASSFLGTGVHEQY
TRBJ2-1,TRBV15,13,ATSTLQGRYNEQF
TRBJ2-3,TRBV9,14,ASSPAARGDVDTQY
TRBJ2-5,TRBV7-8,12,ASSLTGAQETQY
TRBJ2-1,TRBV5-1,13,ASSPPRTGYNEQF
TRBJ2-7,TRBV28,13,ASSPPGQGRYEQY
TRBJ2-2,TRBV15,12,ATSPQVNTGELF
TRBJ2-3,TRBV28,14,ASSHGLAGFTDTQY
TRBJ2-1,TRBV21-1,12,ASSTRDSNNEQF
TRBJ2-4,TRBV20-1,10,SARSRGFIQY
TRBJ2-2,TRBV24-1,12,ATSEVRRSGELF
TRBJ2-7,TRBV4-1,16,ASSQGAPDDRRPYEQY
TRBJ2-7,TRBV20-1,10,SPSGQGYEQY
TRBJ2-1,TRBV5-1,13,ASSAVSGRFNEQF
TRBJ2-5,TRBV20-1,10,TYISGQETQY
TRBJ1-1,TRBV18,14,ASSLMDTRGNTEAF
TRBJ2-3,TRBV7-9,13,ASSSGAFSTDTQY
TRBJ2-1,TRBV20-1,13,SARVAGRDNNEQF
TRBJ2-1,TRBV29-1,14,SGLHRGDNSYNEQF
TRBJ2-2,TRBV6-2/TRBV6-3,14,ASSPGRGVGTGELF
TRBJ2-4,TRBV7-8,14,ASSLSGTLAKNIQY
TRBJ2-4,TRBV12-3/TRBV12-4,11,ASSLIGGRTQY
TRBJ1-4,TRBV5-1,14,ASRRMTGAGGEKLF
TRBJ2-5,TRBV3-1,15,ASSHTGTSGSGETQY
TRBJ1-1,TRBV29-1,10,SVEGGGTEAF
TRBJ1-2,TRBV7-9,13,ASSSLAKSSYGYT
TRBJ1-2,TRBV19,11,ASRTQQAYGYT
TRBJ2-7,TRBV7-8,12,ASSLRRDSYEQY
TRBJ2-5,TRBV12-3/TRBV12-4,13,ASRRAGTGQETQY
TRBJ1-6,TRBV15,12,ATKGEGYNSPLH
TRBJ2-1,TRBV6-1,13,ATRENGGAYNEQF
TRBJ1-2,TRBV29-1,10,SVAGGDYGYT
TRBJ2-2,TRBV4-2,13,ASSPQGAVTGELF
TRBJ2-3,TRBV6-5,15,ASSYYSGQGSTDTQY
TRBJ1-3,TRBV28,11,ASTTGPGNTIY
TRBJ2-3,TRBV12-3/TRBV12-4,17,ASRPPGQGRWASTDTQY
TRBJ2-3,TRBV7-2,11,ASSGLLTDTQY
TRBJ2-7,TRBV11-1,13,ASSLGGRVAYEQY
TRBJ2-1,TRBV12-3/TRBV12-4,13,ASRAGPLAYNEQF